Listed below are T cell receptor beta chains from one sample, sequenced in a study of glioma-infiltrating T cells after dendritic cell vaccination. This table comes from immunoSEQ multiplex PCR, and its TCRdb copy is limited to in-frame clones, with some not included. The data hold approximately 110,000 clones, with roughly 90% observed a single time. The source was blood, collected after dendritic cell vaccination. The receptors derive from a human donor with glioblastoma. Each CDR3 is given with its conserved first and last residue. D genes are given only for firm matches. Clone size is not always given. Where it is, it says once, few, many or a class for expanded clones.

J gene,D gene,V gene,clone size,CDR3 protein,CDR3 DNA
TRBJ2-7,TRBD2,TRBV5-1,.,CASGTSGTYEQYF,TGCGCCAGCGGGACTAGCGGGACCTACGAGCAGTACTTC
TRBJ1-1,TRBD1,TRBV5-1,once,CASSPGTGWTEAFF,TGCGCCAGCAGCCCTGGGACAGGGTGGACTGAAGCTTTCTTT
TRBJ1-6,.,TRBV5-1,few,CASSLGERNSPLHF,TGCGCCAGCAGCTTGGGGGAGAGAAATTCACCCCTCCACTTT
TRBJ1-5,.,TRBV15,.,CATSIGTLSNQPQHF,TGTGCCACCAGCATTGGGACTTTGAGCAATCAGCCCCAGCATTTT
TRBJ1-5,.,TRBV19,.,CASSMEGGGGQPQHF,TGTGCCAGTAGTATGGAGGGAGGGGGAGGGCAGCCCCAGCATTTT
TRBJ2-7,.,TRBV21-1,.,CASSTRDRGSYEQYF,TGTGCCAGCAGCACCCGGGACAGGGGGTCCTACGAGCAGTACTTC
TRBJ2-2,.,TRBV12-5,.,CASGFGVTGELFF,TGTGCTAGTGGTTTCGGAGTCACCGGGGAGCTGTTTTTT
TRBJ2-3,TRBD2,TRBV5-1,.,CASSTGASGPTDTQYF,TGCGCCAGCAGCACCGGTGCTAGCGGGCCCACAGATACGCAGTATTTT
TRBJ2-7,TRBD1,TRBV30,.,CAWSVLGTGIYEQYF,TGTGCCTGGAGTGTACTAGGGACAGGCATCTACGAGCAGTACTTC
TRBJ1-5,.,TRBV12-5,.,CASGNGGNQPQHF,TGTGCTAGTGGGAACGGGGGCAATCAGCCCCAGCATTTT
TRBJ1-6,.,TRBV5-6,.,CASSLNRSPYNSPLHF,TGTGCCAGCAGCTTGAACAGGAGTCCCTATAATTCACCCCTCCACTTT
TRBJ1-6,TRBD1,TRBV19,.,CASSVSGTAINSPLHF,TGTGCCAGTAGTGTCTCCGGGACAGCTATAAATTCACCCCTCCACTTT
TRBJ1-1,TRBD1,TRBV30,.,CAWSAQTGPNTEAFF,TGTGCCTGGAGTGCTCAGACAGGGCCGAACACTGAAGCTTTCTTT
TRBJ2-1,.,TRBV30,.,CAWSPRGGSYNEQFF,TGTGCCTGGTCCCCGAGGGGGGGCTCCTACAATGAGCAGTTCTTC